This T cell receptor beta chain was sequenced for a study of cytomegalovirus exposure and HLA in healthy donors. The PCR was carried out with 60 Vbeta primers and 13 Jbeta primers. Clones were sequenced by immunoSEQ multiplex PCR, and TCRdb holds only the in-frame ones, with some missing. Of about 140,000 clones listed, around 10% are singletons. Study findings and constraints: It was assumed in the presence/absence analyses that sequencing depth was roughly uniform across donors. A few of the chains that were CMV-associated were confirmed in vitro to be specific for CMV antigens.

This clone was observed a handful of times. Its target is unknown. CDR1 and CDR2 from the germline V gene are LGHNA and YSLEER. Trimming left V 2 bases short and J 0 bases short, with 10 bases between. The CDR3 contains 16 residues. Sequencing input: PBMCs. This chain uses TRBV4-3 with TRBJ2-2, with a weak D call TRBD2 (6 bases). This TCR was sampled from a male donor in good health and CMV-seronegative. The CDR3 nucleotides read TGCGCCAGCAGCCAATGGGGACTTTCGAACACCGGGGAGCTGTTTTTT. Translation gives CASSQWGLSNTGELFF.